Below, 29 T cell receptor beta chains from the same sample are listed, as sequenced in a study of OX40 agonist ivuxolimab in advanced cancers. TCRdb keeps only in-frame clones here, not all; method: immunoSEQ multiplex PCR. Among some 70,000 clones listed, approximately 90% were seen once. The sample here was CD4+ or CD8+ T cells sorted from blood, taken in a trial of the OX40 agonist ivuxolimab. The receptors were sampled from an adult with an advanced solid tumor such as melanoma, head and neck, liver or kidney cancer.

This sequence joins TRBV12-5 and TRBJ1-2; no reliable D call. The CDR3 has 13 amino acids. Trimming pared 7 bases from V and 4 bases from J, leaving 13 bases between. Germline loops: CDR1 LGHNT, CDR2 FRNRAP. The CDR3 DNA follows: TGTGCTAGTGAGAAGGTCGGGAGCTATGGCTACACCTTC. This translates into CASEKVGSYGYTF.

The chain combines TRBV5-6 with TRBJ2-7, with no clear D. V was trimmed by 0 bases and J by 2 bases, leaving 9 bases between them. This CDR3 is built from 14 residues. CDR1 is SGHDT and CDR2 is YYEEEE in the germline V gene. The chain's CDR3 is CASSLVGNTYEQYF. The DNA of the CDR3 is TGTGCCAGCAGCTTGGTAGGGAACACCTACGAGCAGTACTTC. Full variable domain (outside the CDR3, taken from reference TRBV5-6 and TRBJ2-7): DAGVTQSPTHLIKTRGQQVTLRCSPKSGHDTVSWYQQALGQGPQFIFQYYEEEERQRGNFPDRFSGHQFPNYSSELNVNALLLGDSALYLCASSLVGNTYEQYFGPGTRLTVT.

The chain is built from TRBV4-3 and TRBJ1-3; D is ambiguous. V lost 0 bases and J lost 0, with 15 bases in between. The CDR3 has 18 amino acids. Germline CDR1 is LGHNA and CDR2 is YSLEER. The DNA for the CDR3 is TGCGCCAGCAGCCAAGATCCAGGAGAGACCGACTCTGGAAACACCATATATTTT. Protein sequence: CASSQDPGETDSGNTIYF.

The V gene is TRBV9, the J gene TRBJ1-5; 7 nucleotides align to TRBD1. The CDR3 spans 14 residues. Germline V gene sequence: CDR1 SGDLS, CDR2 YYNGEE. The ends lost 3 bases at V and 6 bases at J; junction bases unmatched: 6. CDR3 bases: TGTGCCAGCAGCGGGGGACAGTCACGTCAGCCCCAGCATTTT. Protein: CASSGGQSRQPQHF.

This chain joins TRBV15 and TRBJ1-5; TRBD1 might be the D (6 bases). Per germline, CDR1 LNHNV and CDR2 YYDKDF (reference sequence). This CDR3 is 16 amino acids long. Trimming left V 5 bases short and J 0 bases short, with 14 bases between. CDR3 nucleotide sequence: TGTGCCACCAGCCTAGGGACATTACATAGCAATCAGCCCCAGCATTTT. Translating gives CATSLGTLHSNQPQHF.

The chain carries TRBV5-4 and TRBJ2-7; D may be TRBD1 (5 bases). V shed 4 bases and J shed 0 bases, with 11 bases lying between them. CDR1 SGHNT and CDR2 YYREEE come from the germline V gene (reference sequence). The CDR3 is made up of 14 amino acids. The CDR3 spells CASSADTSSYEQYF. DNA of the CDR3: TGTGCCAGCAGCGCGGACACAAGCTCCTACGAGCAGTACTTC.

The chain combines TRBV2 with TRBJ1-5; no reliable D call. V gave up 3 bases and J gave up 7 bases, with 7 bases separating them. Germline V lookup: CDR1 SNHLY, CDR2 FYNNEI. This CDR3 region has 12 residues. The chain's CDR3 is CASSDRGQPQHF. The CDR3 DNA reads as TGTGCCAGCAGTGATAGAGGACAGCCCCAGCATTTT.

V is TRBV11-2 and J is TRBJ2-2; D ambiguous. Deletions cut 5 bases from V and 5 bases from J, with 9 bases between. This CDR3 comprises 13 residues. The germline V gene encodes CDR1 SGHAT and CDR2 FQNNGV. The CDR3 DNA reads as TGTGCCAGCAGCATTCAATTAACCGGGGAGCTGTTTTTT. This codes for CASSIQLTGELFF.

The chain has TRBV4-1 and TRBJ1-2; TRBD1 is a possible D gene (5 bases). V lost 0 bases and J lost 7, with 12 bases in between. The CDR3 runs to 14 residues. Germline V gives CDR1 MGHRA, CDR2 YSYEKL. CDR3 loop: CASSQDQQGLGYTF. In DNA, the CDR3 is TGCGCCAGCAGCCAAGATCAGCAGGGACTTGGCTACACCTTC.

The chain combines TRBV5-6 with TRBJ2-5; no firm D call. Trimming took off 0 bases at V and 5 bases at J, with 8 bases between the two ends. The CDR3 consists of 13 residues. The germline V gene has CDR1 SGHDT and CDR2 YYEEEE. CDR3 sequence: CASSLDVDETQYF. Here the CDR3 DNA reads TGTGCCAGCAGCTTGGACGTGGATGAGACCCAGTACTTC.

The V call is TRBV9, the J call TRBJ2-3; 7 bases align to TRBD1. This CDR3 contains 15 residues. Unmatched junction bases numbered 8, after V lost 2 bases and J lost 5 bases. The germline V gene has CDR1 SGDLS and CDR2 YYNGEE. CDR3 coding DNA: TGTGCCAGCAGCGTCAGCGAGGGGGCAGTAGATACGCAGTATTTT. Encoded protein: CASSVSEGAVDTQYF.

The chain employs TRBV28 and TRBJ1-2; 10 bases are a match to TRBD1. The CDR3 runs to 15 residues. V shed 3 bases, J shed 5 bases, and the junction held 6 bases outside the gene matches. Germline V CDR1 and CDR2: MDHEN, SYDVKM. In DNA form, the CDR3 reads TGTGCCAGCAGTTTCGGGACAGGGGTGGATTATGGCTACACCTTC. Translated, it gives CASSFGTGVDYGYTF.

This clone was seen a few times. The chain joins TRBV4-3 to TRBJ2-3; 12 nucleotides line up with TRBD2. This CDR3 spans 16 amino acids. J lost 5 bases, V lost 6 bases, and 9 bases had no gene match. Germline CDR1 LGHNA, CDR2 YSLEER. The CDR3, as DNA: TGCGCCAGCAGTCGGACTAGCGGGGATCGCCTAGATACGCAGTATTTT. This gives the protein CASSRTSGDRLDTQYF.

This clone was seen once. The chain employs TRBV5-1 and TRBJ2-7; D may be TRBD1 or TRBD2 (6 bases each). The CDR3 is 14 residues long. Trimming shortened V by 3 bases and J by 7 bases, and 17 bases separated the two germline ends. In germline, CDR1 is SGHRS, CDR2 YFSETQ. The CDR3 coding sequence is TGCGCCAGCAGCTATTCAGGGGACTGGGAAGAGCAGTACTTC. This codes for CASSYSGDWEEQYF.

V and J are TRBV6-5 and TRBJ2-7; 10 positions agree with TRBD1. Looked up from germline, CDR1 is MNHEY and CDR2 is SVGAGI. V dropped 4 bases and J dropped 3; count of bases not matched to a gene: 6. The CDR3 spans 15 residues. The CDR3 DNA reads TGTGCCAGCAGTTGGGGACAGGGGCTGGGCTACGAGCAGTACTTC. This gives the protein CASSWGQGLGYEQYF.

This chain uses TRBV19 with TRBJ1-5; D remains ambiguous. Germline V lookup: CDR1 LNHDA, CDR2 SQIVND (reference sequence). The CDR3 extends over 15 amino acids. Trimming pared 3 bases from V and 1 base from J, leaving 10 bases between. The CDR3 DNA reads TGTGCCAGTAGTATCGGTAGACCGAGCAATCAGCCCCAGCATTTT. Encoded protein: CASSIGRPSNQPQHF.

J is TRBJ2-3 and V is TRBV19; weak D call: TRBD2 (6 bases). V shed 2 bases and J shed 7 bases, with 13 bases lying between them. The germline V gene encodes CDR1 LNHDA and CDR2 SQIVND (reference sequence). The CDR3 contains 14 residues. The CDR3 nucleotides are TGTGCCAGTAGTATACAGATAGCGGACAATACGCAGTATTTT. This codes for CASSIQIADNTQYF.

This chain links TRBV5-4 with TRBJ2-3, with D possibly called TRBD1 or TRBD2 (6 bases each). Looked up from germline, CDR1 is SGHNT and CDR2 is YYREEE (reference sequence). Trimming removed 4 bases at V and 5 bases at J, with 17 bases between. CDR3 size: 15 residues. The CDR3 is CASSGGGGLGDTQYF. The CDR3 coding sequence is TGTGCCAGCAGCGGAGGAGGGGGTTTGGGAGATACGCAGTATTTT.

The chain recombines TRBV7-2 with TRBJ2-2; D not certain. Germline lookup yields CDR1 SGHTA and CDR2 FQGNSA. CDR3 length: 12 residues. V was pared by 5 bases and J by 7 bases, with 8 bases between. The chain's CDR3 is CASSPRGGELFF. Here the CDR3 DNA reads TGTGCCAGCAGCCCCCGTGGCGGGGAGCTGTTTTTT.

The genes are TRBV18 and TRBJ1-4; D call uncertain. This CDR3 has 16 residues. Germline values: CDR1 KGHSH, CDR2 LQKENI. Trimming pared 2 bases from V and 0 bases from J, leaving 10 bases between. CDR3 in amino acids: CASSPGMATTNEKLFF. CDR3 sequence (DNA): TGTGCCAGCTCACCAGGGATGGCAACAACTAATGAAAAACTGTTTTTT.

V is TRBV7-9 and J is TRBJ2-1, with 7 bases fitting TRBD1. The V gene end was trimmed by 5 bases and the J gene end by 3 bases; junction bases not matched to a gene: 7. This CDR3 is built from 15 residues. Germline assignment: CDR1 SEHNR and CDR2 FQNEAQ (reference sequence). CDR3 residues: CASSVRQGSYNEQFF. The CDR3 nucleotides are TGTGCCAGCAGCGTCCGACAGGGTAGCTACAATGAGCAGTTCTTC.

This clone occurred a few times. The sample has other DNA sequences that encode this CDR3 too. V and J are TRBV29-1 and TRBJ1-5, with D unresolved. Germline V lookup: CDR1 SQVTM, CDR2 ANQGSEA. V was shortened by 4 bases and J by 1 base, with 5 bases between the two germline ends. This CDR3 has 12 amino acids. The DNA for the CDR3 is TGCAGCGTTGGATGGAGCAATCAGCCCCAGCATTTT. Protein product: CSVGWSNQPQHF.

V is TRBV29-1 and J is TRBJ2-1; 9 positions agree with TRBD1. In germline, CDR1 is SQVTM, CDR2 ANQGSEA. The CDR3 length is 13 residues. V shed 7 bases, J shed 2 bases, and the junction held 3 bases outside the gene matches. The CDR3, as DNA: TGCAGCGACCGGGACAGGGCCTACAATGAGCAGTTCTTC. Its protein product is CSDRDRAYNEQFF.

CDR3 nucleotide sequence: TGTGCCAGCAGGCAGGTCTACGAGCAGTACTTC. This encodes CASRQVYEQYF. This rearrangement joins TRBV2 to TRBJ2-5; D unresolved. The end of the DNA aligns better with TRBJ2-7, so the J call may be wrong. The CDR3 is 11 residues long. Looked up from germline, CDR1 is SNHLY and CDR2 is FYNNEI.

This chain uses TRBV7-9 with TRBJ2-1, with a tentative D call TRBD1 (5 bases). The V gene's germline CDR1 is SEHNR and CDR2 FQNEAQ (reference sequence). The CDR3 has 12 residues. Trimming took off 4 bases at V and 9 bases at J, with 10 bases between the two ends. The DNA for the CDR3 is TGTGCCAGCAGCTCCAGGGTGTTTGAGCAGTTCTTC. Protein sequence: CASSSRVFEQFF.

V and J are TRBV7-6 and TRBJ2-7; D unclear. Germline V gene lookup returns CDR1 SGHVS and CDR2 FNYEAQ. Trimming removed 1 base at V and 3 bases at J, with 10 bases between. The length of the CDR3 is 14 residues. The CDR3 protein is CASSLGQKVYEQYF. CDR3 bases: TGTGCCAGCAGCTTAGGCCAGAAAGTCTACGAGCAGTACTTC.

CDR3 in DNA: TGTGCCAGTAGTGGGACCGGTCCGGAGGCGGGGGCCAACGTCCTGACTTTC. Protein product: CASSGTGPEAGANVLTF. J is TRBJ2-6 and V is TRBV19; the D gene could be TRBD1 or TRBD2 (5 bases each). Germline lookup yields CDR1 LNHDA and CDR2 SQIVND (reference sequence). The CDR3 extends over 17 amino acids. Trimming cost V 5 bases and J 4 bases, with 18 bases left between them.

The genes are TRBV19 and TRBJ1-5, with D perhaps TRBD1 (6 bases). This CDR3 contains 12 residues. Deletions cut 7 bases from V and 6 bases from J, with 10 bases between. The germline gives CDR1 LNHDA, CDR2 SQIVND (reference sequence). The CDR3 sequence is CASTLGGQPQHF. CDR3 bases: TGTGCCAGTACCCTAGGGGGTCAGCCCCAGCATTTT. Full variable domain (remainder filled in from reference TRBV19 and TRBJ1-5): DGGITQSPKYLFRKEGQNVTLSCEQNLNHDAMYWYRQDPGQGLRLIYYSQIVNDFQKGDIAEGYSVSREKKESFPLTVTSAQKNPTAFYLCASTLGGQPQHFGDGTRLSIL.

The rearrangement links TRBV18 to TRBJ1-3, with D maybe TRBD1 (5 bases). V was trimmed by 3 bases and J by 4 bases, leaving 13 bases between them. From germline, CDR1 is KGHSH and CDR2 LQKENI. This CDR3 region has 15 residues. CDR3: CASSPDRNLGNTIYF. The CDR3 DNA follows: TGTGCCAGCTCACCCGACAGAAACTTAGGAAACACCATATATTTT.